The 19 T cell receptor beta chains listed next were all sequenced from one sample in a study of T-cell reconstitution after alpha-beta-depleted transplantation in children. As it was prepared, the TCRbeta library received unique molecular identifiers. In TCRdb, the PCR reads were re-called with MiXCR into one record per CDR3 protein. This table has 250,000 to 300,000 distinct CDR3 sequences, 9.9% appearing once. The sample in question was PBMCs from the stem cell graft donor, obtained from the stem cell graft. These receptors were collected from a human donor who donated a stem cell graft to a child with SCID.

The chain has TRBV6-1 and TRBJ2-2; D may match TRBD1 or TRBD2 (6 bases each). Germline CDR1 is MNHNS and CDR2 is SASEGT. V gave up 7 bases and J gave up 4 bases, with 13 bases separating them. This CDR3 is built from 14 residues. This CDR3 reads CASMWGAGTGELFF. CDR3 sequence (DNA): TGTGCCAGCATGTGGGGGGCAGGCACCGGGGAGCTGTTTTTT.

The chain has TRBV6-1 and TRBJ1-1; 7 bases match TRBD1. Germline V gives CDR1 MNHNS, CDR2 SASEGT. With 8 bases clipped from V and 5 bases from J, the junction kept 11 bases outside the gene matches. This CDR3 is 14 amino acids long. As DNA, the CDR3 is TGTGCCAGCCTTGAACAGGGGATTTGGACTGAAGCTTTCTTT. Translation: CASLEQGIWTEAFF.

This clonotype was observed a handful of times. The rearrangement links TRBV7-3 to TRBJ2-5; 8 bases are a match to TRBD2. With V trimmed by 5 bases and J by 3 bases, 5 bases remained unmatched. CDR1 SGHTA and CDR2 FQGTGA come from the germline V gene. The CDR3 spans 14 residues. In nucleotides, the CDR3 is TGTGCCAGCAGCCCCTCCGGGAGGGAAGAGACCCAGTACTTC. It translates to CASSPSGREETQYF.

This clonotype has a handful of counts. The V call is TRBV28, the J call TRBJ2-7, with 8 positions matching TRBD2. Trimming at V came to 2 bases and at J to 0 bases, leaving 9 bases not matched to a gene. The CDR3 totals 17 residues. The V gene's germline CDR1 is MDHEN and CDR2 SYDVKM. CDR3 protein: CASSLVGKRGISYEQYF. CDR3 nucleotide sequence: TGTGCCAGCAGTTTAGTCGGCAAGCGGGGGATCTCCTACGAGCAGTACTTC.

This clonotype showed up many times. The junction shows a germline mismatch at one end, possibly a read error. The CDR3 coding sequence is TGTGCCAGCAGTAGGGACAGCATAGATACGCAGTATTTT. Its protein product is CASSRDSIDTQYF. The chain links TRBV7-2 to TRBJ2-3, with 7 positions matching TRBD1. CDR3 length equals 13 residues. Germline CDR1 reads SGHTA; CDR2 reads FQGNSA.

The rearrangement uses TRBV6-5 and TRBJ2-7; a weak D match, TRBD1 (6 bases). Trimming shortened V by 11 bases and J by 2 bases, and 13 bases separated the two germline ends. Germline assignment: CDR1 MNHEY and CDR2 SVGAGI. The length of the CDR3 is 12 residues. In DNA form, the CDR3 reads TGTGCCGTCAAGGGGGAAACCTACGAGCAGTACTTC. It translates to CAVKGETYEQYF.

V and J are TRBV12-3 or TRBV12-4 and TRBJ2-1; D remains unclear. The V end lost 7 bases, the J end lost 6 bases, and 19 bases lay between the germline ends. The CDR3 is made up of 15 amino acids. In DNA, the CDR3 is TGTGCCAGCAATCCCAACTCAATCCCGGCCAATGAGCAGTTCTTC. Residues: CASNPNSIPANEQFF.

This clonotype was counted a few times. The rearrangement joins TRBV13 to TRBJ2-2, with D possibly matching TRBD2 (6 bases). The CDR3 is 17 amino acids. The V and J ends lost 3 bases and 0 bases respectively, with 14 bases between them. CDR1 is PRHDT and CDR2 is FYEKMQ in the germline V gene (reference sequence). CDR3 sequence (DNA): TGTGCCAGCAGCTTTGGTATCGGGGGACCGAACACCGGGGAGCTGTTTTTT. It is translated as CASSFGIGGPNTGELFF.

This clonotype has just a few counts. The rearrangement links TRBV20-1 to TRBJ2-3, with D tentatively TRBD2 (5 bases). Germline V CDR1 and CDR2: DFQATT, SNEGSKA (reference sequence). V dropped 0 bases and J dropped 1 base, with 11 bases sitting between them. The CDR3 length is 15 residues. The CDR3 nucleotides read TGCAGTGCTAGAGACGCTGGAGCGGGCACAGATACGCAGTATTTT. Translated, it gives CSARDAGAGTDTQYF.

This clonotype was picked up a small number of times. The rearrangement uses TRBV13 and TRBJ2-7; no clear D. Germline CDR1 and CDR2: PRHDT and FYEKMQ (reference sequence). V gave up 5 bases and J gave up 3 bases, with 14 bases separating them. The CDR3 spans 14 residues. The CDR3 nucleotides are TGTGCCAGCAGCGTGAGAGTAGGGCGCTACGAGCAGTACTTC. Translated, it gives CASSVRVGRYEQYF.

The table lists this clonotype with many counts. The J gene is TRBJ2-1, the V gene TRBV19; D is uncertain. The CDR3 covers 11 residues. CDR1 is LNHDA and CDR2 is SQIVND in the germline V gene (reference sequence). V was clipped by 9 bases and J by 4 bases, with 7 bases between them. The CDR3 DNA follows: TGTGCCAGCAGTGTATACAATGAGCAGTTCTTC. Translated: CASSVYNEQFF. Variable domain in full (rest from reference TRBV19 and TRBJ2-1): DGGITQSPKYLFRKEGQNVTLSCEQNLNHDAMYWYRQDPGQGLRLIYYSQIVNDFQKGDIAEGYSVSREKKESFPLTVTSAQKNPTAFYLCASSVYNEQFFGPGTRLTVL.

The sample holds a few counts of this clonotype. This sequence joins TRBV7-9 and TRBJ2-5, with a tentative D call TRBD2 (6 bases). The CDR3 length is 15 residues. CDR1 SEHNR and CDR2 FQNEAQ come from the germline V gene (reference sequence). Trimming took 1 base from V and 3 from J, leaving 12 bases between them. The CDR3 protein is CASSLVERAEETQYF. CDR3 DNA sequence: TGTGCCAGCAGCTTAGTAGAGCGGGCGGAAGAGACCCAGTACTTC.

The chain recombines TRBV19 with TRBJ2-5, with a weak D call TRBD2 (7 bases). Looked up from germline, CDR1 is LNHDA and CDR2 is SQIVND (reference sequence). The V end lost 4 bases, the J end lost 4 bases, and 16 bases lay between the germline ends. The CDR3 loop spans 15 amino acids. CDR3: CASSTRGARGETQYF. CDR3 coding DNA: TGTGCCAGTAGTACACGGGGGGCGAGGGGAGAGACCCAGTACTTC.

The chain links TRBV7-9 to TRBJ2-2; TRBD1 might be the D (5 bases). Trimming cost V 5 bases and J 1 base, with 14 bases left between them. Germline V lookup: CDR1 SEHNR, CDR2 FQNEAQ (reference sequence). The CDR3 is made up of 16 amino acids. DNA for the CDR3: TGTGCCAGCAGCCAGGCACAGGCGATGAACACCGGGGAGCTGTTTTTT. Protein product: CASSQAQAMNTGELFF.

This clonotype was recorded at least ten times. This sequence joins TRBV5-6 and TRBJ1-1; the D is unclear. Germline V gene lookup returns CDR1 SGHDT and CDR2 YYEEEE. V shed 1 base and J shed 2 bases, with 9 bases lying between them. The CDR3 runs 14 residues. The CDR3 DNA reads TGTGCCAGCAGCTTGAAGGGATTCAACACTGAAGCTTTCTTT. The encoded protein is CASSLKGFNTEAFF.

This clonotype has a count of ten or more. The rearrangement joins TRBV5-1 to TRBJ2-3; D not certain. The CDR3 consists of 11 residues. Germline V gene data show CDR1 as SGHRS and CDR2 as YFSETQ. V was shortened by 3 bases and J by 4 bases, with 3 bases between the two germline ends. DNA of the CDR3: TGCGCCAGCAGCTCGGCAGATACGCAGTATTTT. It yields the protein CASSSADTQYF.

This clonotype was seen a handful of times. This CDR3 reads CASSLATYNYGYTF. CDR3 DNA: TGCGCCAGCAGCTTGGCAACATACAACTATGGCTACACCTTC. V usage is TRBV5-1 and J usage is TRBJ1-2; D gene ambiguous. The CDR3 is 14 residues long. CDR1 is SGHRS, CDR2 YFSETQ, per germline. V was cut by 0 bases and J by 2 bases, with 8 bases left in between.

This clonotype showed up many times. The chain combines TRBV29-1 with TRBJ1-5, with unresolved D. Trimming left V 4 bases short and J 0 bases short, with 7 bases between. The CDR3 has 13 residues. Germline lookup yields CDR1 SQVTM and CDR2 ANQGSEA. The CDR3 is CSVAGNSNQPQHF. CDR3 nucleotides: TGCAGCGTTGCGGGAAATAGCAATCAGCCCCAGCATTTT.

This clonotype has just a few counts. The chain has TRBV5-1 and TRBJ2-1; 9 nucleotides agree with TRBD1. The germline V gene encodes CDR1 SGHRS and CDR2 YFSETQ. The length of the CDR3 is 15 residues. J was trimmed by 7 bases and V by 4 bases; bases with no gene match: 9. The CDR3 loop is CASSAGQGKGNEQFF. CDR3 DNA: TGCGCCAGCAGCGCGGGACAGGGAAAGGGTAATGAGCAGTTCTTC.